This T cell receptor beta chain was sequenced for a study of blood T cell repertoires in COVID-19. Across the whole study: Samples representing acute and convalescent COVID-19 were sourced from the United States, Italy and Spain.

This clone has just one count. Original processing methods: Nucleated cell counts were estimated from reference gene primer amplification. Sequencing was performed with immunoSEQ multiplex PCR; in TCRdb, only in-frame clones are kept and a portion is missing. Clone size and the V and J calls come from that table; the DNA yielded D and trimming. The table shows tens of thousands of clones, with 84% occurring only once. The CDR3 contains 12 residues. V lost 7 bases to trimming and J lost 7 bases, with 10 bases between them. Sequencing input: peripheral blood. The chain carries TRBV12-3 or TRBV12-4 and TRBJ2-2; no clear D. This TCR was recovered from a human donor in a cohort sampled during active COVID-19. CDR3 DNA: TGTGCCAGCAACCTAATCCGCGGGGAGCTGTTTTTT. Its protein product is CASNLIRGELFF.